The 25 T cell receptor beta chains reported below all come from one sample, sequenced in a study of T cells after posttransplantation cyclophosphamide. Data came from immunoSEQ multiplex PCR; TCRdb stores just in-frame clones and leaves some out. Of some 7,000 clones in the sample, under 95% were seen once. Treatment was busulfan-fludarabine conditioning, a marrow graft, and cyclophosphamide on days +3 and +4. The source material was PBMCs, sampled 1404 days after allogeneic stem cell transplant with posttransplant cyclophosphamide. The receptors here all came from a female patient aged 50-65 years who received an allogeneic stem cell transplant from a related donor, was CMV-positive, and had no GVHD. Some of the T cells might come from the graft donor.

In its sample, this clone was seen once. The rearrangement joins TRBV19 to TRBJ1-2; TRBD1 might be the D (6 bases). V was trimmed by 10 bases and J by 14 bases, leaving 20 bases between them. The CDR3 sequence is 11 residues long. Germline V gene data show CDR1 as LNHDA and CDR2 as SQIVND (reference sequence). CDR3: CATRQGWNWTF. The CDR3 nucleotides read TGTGCCACCCGTCAGGGGTGGAATTGGACCTTC.

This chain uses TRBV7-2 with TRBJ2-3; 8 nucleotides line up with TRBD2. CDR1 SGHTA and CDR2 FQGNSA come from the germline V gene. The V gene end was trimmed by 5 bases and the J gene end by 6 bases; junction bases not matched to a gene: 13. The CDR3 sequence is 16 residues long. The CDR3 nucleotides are TGTGCCAGCAGCCTTCTAGGACTAGCCGAGGGGGATACGCAGTATTTT. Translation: CASSLLGLAEGDTQYF. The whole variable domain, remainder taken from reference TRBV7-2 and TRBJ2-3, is GAGVSQSPSNKVTEKGKDVELRCDPISGHTALYWYRQSLGQGLEFLIYFQGNSAPDKSGLPSDRFSAERTGGSVSTLTIQRTQQEDSAVYLCASSLLGLAEGDTQYFGPGTRLTVL.

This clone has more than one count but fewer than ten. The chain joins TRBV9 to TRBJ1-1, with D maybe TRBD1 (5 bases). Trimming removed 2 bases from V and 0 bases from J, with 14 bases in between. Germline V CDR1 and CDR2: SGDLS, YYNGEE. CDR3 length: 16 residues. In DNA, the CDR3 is TGTGCCAGCAGCGTGAGCGGGGGACGGATGAACACTGAAGCTTTCTTT. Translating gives CASSVSGGRMNTEAFF.

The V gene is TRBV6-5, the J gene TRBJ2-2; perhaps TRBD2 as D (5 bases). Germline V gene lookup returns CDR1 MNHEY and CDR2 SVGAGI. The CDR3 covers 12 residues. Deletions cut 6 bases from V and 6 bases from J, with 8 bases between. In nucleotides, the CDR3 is TGTGCCAGCAGACGAGGGCCCGGGGAGCTGTTTTTT. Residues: CASRRGPGELFF.

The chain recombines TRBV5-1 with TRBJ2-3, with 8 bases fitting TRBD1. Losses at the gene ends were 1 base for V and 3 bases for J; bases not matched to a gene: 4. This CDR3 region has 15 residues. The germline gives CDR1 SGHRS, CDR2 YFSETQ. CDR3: CASSLKQGATDTQYF. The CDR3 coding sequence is TGCGCCAGCAGCTTGAAGCAGGGGGCAACAGATACGCAGTATTTT.

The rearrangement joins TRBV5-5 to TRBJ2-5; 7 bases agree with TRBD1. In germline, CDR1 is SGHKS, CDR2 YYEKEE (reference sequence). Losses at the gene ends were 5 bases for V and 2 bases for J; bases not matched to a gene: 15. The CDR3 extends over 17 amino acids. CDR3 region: CASSFTGVSGKQETQYF. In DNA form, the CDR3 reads TGTGCCAGCAGTTTTACAGGGGTGTCGGGGAAACAAGAGACCCAGTACTTC. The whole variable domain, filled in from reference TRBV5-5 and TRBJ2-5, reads DAGVTQSPTHLIKTRGQQVTLRCSPISGHKSVSWYQQVLGQGPQFIFQYYEKEERGRGNFPDRFSARQFPNYSSELNVNALLLGDSALYLCASSFTGVSGKQETQYFGPGTRLLVL.

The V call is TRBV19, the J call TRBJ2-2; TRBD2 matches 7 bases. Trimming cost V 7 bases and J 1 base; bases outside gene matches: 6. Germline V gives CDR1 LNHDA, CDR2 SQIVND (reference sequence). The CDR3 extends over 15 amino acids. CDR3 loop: CASIRDYKNTGELFF. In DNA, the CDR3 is TGTGCCAGTATCCGGGACTACAAGAACACCGGGGAGCTGTTTTTT.

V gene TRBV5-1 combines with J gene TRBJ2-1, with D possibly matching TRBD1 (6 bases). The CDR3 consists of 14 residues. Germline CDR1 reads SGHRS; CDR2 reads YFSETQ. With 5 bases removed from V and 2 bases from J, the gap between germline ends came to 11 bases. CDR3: CASREQGPYNEQFF. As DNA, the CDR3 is TGCGCCAGCAGGGAACAGGGTCCCTACAATGAGCAGTTCTTC.

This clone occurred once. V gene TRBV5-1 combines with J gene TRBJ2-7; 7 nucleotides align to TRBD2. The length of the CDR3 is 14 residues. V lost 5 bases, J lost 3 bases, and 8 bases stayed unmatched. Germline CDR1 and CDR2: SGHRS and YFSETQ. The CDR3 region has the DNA TGCGCCAGCAGAAGGTCTAGCGGAGTCTACGAGCAGTACTTC. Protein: CASRRSSGVYEQYF.

CDR3 nucleotide sequence: TGTGCCAACCAGGCGGGAGGGAATGAGCAGTTCTTC. The encoded protein is CANQAGGNEQFF. J is TRBJ2-1 and V is TRBV2; 9 bases fit TRBD2. The CDR3 loop spans 12 amino acids. V lost 10 bases and J lost 7; bases outside the gene matches: 5. Germline V gene data show CDR1 as SNHLY and CDR2 as FYNNEI.

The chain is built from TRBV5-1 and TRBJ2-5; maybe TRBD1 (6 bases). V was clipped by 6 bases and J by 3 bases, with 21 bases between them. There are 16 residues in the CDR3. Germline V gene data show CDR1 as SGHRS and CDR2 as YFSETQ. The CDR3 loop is CASTADLRTDKETQYF. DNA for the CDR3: TGCGCCAGCACCGCCGACCTTAGGACAGACAAAGAGACCCAGTACTTC.

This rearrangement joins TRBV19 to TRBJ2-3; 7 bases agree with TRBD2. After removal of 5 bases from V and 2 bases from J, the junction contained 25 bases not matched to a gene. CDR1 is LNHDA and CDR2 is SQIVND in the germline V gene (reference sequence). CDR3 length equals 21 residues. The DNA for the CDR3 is TGTGCCAGTAGTCTGACTAGCATTCTCCGACAAGGCCCGCTCAACACAGATACGCAGTATTTT. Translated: CASSLTSILRQGPLNTDTQYF.

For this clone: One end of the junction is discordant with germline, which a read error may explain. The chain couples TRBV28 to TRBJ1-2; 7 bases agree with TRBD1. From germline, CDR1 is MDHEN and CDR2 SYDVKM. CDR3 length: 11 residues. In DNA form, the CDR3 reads TGTGCCAGCAGTTTTGAGGGGGCCGTTTCCTTC. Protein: CASSFEGAVSF.

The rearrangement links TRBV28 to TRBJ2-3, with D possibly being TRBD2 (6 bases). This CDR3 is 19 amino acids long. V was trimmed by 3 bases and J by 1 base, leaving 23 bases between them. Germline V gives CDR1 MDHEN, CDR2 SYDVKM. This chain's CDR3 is CASSFSSLGLAQRTDTQYF. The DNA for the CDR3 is TGTGCCAGCAGTTTTTCCTCATTGGGGCTAGCGCAACGCACAGATACGCAGTATTTT.

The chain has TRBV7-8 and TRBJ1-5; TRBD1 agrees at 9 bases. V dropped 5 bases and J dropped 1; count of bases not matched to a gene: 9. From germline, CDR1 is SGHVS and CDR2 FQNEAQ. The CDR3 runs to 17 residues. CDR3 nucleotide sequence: TGTGCCAGCAGCCACACCCCGGGACAGGGAAGCAATCAGCCCCAGCATTTT. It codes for CASSHTPGQGSNQPQHF.

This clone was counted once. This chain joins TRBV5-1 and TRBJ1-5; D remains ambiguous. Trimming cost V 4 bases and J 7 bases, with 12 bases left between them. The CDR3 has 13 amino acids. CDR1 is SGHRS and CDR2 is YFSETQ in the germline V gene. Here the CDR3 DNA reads TGCGCCAGCAGCGGCGGTGCAGACCAGCCCCAGCATTTT. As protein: CASSGGADQPQHF.

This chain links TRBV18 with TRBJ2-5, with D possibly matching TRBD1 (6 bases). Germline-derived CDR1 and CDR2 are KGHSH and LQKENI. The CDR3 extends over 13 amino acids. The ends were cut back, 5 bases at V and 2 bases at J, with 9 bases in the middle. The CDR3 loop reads CASSGGSQETQYF. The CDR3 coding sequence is TGTGCCAGCTCAGGGGGCAGTCAAGAGACCCAGTACTTC.

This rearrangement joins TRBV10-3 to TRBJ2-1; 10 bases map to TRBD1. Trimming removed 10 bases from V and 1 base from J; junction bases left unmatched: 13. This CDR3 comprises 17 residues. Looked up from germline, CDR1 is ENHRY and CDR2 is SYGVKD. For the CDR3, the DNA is TGTGCCAGCCGACAGGGGGCGCAAACCGGTTCCTACAATGAGCAGTTCTTC. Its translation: CASRQGAQTGSYNEQFF.

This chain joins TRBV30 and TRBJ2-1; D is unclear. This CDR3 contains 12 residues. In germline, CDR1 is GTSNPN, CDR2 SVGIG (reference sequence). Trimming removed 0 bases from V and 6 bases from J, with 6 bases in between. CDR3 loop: CAWSVSLNEQFF. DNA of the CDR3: TGTGCCTGGAGTGTTTCACTCAATGAGCAGTTCTTC.

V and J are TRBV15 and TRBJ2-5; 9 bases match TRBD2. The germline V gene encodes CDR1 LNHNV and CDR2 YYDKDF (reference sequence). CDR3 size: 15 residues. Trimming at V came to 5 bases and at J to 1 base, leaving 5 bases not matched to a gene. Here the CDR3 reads CATSVLAGIQETQYF. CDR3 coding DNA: TGTGCCACCAGCGTCCTAGCGGGGATCCAAGAGACCCAGTACTTC.

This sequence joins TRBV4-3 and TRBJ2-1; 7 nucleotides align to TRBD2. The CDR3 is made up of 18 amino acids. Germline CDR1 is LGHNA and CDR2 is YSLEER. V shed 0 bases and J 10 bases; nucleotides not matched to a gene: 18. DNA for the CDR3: TGCGCCAGCAGCCAAGATGGGGGAGGGACTGGCGGTTTAGGGGAGCAGTTCTTC. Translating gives CASSQDGGGTGGLGEQFF.

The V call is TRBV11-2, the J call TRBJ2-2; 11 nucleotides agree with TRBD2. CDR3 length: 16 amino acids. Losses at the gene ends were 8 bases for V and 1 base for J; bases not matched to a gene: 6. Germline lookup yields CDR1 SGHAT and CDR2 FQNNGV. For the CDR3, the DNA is TGTGCCAGCTCGCCCGGGACTAGCGGGAACACCGGGGAGCTGTTTTTT. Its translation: CASSPGTSGNTGELFF.

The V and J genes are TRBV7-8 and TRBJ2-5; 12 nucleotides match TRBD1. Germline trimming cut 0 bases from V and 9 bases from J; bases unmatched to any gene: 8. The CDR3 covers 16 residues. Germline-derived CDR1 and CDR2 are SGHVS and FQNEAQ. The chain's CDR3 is CASSLASGQGAMAQYF. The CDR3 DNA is TGTGCCAGCAGCTTAGCCTCGGGACAGGGGGCTATGGCCCAGTACTTC.

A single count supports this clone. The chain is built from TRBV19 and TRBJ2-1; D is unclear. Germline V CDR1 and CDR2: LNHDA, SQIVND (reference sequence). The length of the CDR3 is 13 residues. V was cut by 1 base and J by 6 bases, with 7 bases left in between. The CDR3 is CASSIAGFNEQFF. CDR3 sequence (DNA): TGTGCCAGTAGTATAGCGGGTTTCAATGAGCAGTTCTTC.

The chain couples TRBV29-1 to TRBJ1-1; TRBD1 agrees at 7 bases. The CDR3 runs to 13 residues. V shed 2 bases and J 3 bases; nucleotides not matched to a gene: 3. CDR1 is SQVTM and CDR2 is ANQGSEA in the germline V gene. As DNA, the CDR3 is TGCAGCGTTGAAAATCAGGGGGACACTGAAGCTTTCTTT. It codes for CSVENQGDTEAFF.